This is a list of T cell receptor beta chains from one sample in a study of blood T cell repertoires in COVID-19. Measured with immunoSEQ multiplex PCR; TCRdb has only the in-frame clones, and not every one. This table has roughly 140,000 clones, 87% appearing once. The material sequenced was PBMCs or T cells enriched from blood (not recorded which). These receptors were collected from a man in his sixties who had recovered from COVID-19. Both conserved end residues are part of each CDR3. Each record gives: V gene, J gene, D gene, CDR3 DNA, CDR3 protein. A D gene is named only where the DNA matches it firmly.

>TRBV18|TRBJ1-2|-
TGTGCCAGCTCACCAGCCCCGGGAGGCTACACCTTC
CASSPAPGGYTF
>TRBV19|TRBJ1-2|TRBD1
TGTGCCACCGCGGACAGGAACTATGGCTACACCTTC
CATADRNYGYTF
>TRBV28|TRBJ1-1|-
TGTGCCAGCAGCGATAACAGGGCTGAAGCTTTCTTT
CASSDNRAEAFF
>TRBV3-1/TRBV3-2|TRBJ2-2|TRBD1
TGTGCCAGCAGCCCCCGACAGGGGGGCACCGGGGAGCTGTTTTTT
CASSPRQGGTGELFF
>TRBV6-5|TRBJ1-2|-
TGTGCCAGCAGTCAGGTGGGGGGAAACTATGGCTACACCTTC
CASSQVGGNYGYTF
>TRBV9|TRBJ1-4|-
TGTGCCAGCAGCGAAACAGGGTCCAACGAAAAACTGTTTTTT
CASSETGSNEKLFF
>TRBV29-1|TRBJ2-7|TRBD1
TGCAGCGTTGTGGGACAGCCCTACGAGCAGTACTTC
CSVVGQPYEQYF
>TRBV29-1|TRBJ2-5|TRBD2
TGCAGCGTGGCTCGGGGGGAAGAGACCCAGTACTTC
CSVARGEETQYF
>TRBV18|TRBJ1-4|-
TGTGCCAGCTCACCACCTGGGAGGGAAAAACTGTTTTTT
CASSPPGREKLFF
>TRBV5-1|TRBJ2-3|TRBD2
TGCGCCAGCAGCTTGGAACTAGCGGGCACAGATACGCAGTATTTT
CASSLELAGTDTQYF
>TRBV5-6|TRBJ1-4|-
TGTGCCAGCAGCTACACAGGGTCTGTTACTAATGAAAAACTGTTTTTT
CASSYTGSVTNEKLFF
>TRBV2|TRBJ1-1|-
TGTGCCAGCAGGGGGCAAGGGACTGAAGCTTTCTTT
CASRGQGTEAFF
>TRBV28|TRBJ2-2|TRBD2
TGTGCCAGCAGTTTCGGGGGGGCAGGTACCGGGGAGCTGTTTTTT
CASSFGGAGTGELFF
>TRBV5-4|TRBJ2-3|TRBD2
TGTGCCAGCAGCCCCGGGACTAGCGGGATTGCAGATACGCAGTATTTT
CASSPGTSGIADTQYF
>TRBV29-1|TRBJ2-3|-
TGCAGTGTTTCGCGGGGCGGAACAGATACGCAGTATTTT
CSVSRGGTDTQYF
>TRBV4-1|TRBJ1-6|TRBD1
TGCGCCAGCAGCCAAGAAGGGACAGGGGCTTTTTCACCCCTCCACTTT
CASSQEGTGAFSPLHF
>TRBV24-1|TRBJ2-1|TRBD2
TGTGCCACCAGTGATTCACTAGCGGGAAGCTACAATGAGCAGTTCTTC
CATSDSLAGSYNEQFF